A single sample gave rise to the 23 T cell receptor beta chains below, sequenced in a study of metastatic and nonmetastatic thyroid tumors. TCRdb re-called clones via MiXCR from the PCR reads. The sample carries around 20,000 clones, about 33% recorded once. Treatment of any kind had been given to no patient before thyroid surgery. The source material was adjacent normal tissue. These receptors all stem from a female donor with papillary thyroid cancer or a benign thyroid nodule (not recorded which). Some clones in this sample may be carry-over from other donors' samples.

This clone was detected a few times. The chain recombines TRBV12-3 or TRBV12-4 with TRBJ2-5; D is perhaps TRBD1 (6 bases). V was shortened by 0 bases and J by 2 bases, with 10 bases between the two germline ends. CDR3 size: 15 residues. This chain's CDR3 is CASSLADDRQETQYF. The CDR3 DNA reads as TGTGCCAGCAGTTTAGCGGATGACAGGCAAGAGACCCAGTACTTC.

The table lists this clone with many counts. This sequence joins TRBV6-1 and TRBJ1-2; the D gene is possibly TRBD1 (5 bases). Trimming removed 10 bases from V and 2 bases from J, with 23 bases in between. Germline CDR1 MNHNS, CDR2 SASEGT. CDR3 length: 16 amino acids. The CDR3 loop is CATLSGEAKGNYGYTF. CDR3 in DNA: TGTGCCACCCTCTCGGGGGAGGCTAAGGGGAACTATGGCTACACCTTC.

This clone was detected a few times. The chain joins TRBV12-3 or TRBV12-4 to TRBJ2-1; TRBD1 agrees at 7 bases. The V gene end was trimmed by 9 bases and the J gene end by 8 bases; junction bases not matched to a gene: 13. The CDR3 length is 14 residues. This CDR3 reads CASRTGAGDDEQFF. The CDR3 DNA reads TGTGCCAGTAGAACAGGGGCCGGGGACGATGAGCAGTTCTTC.

A few counts support this clone. The chain employs TRBV12-3 or TRBV12-4 and TRBJ2-3, with D perhaps TRBD2 (5 bases). CDR3 length equals 14 residues. Trimming shortened V by 5 bases and J by 2 bases, and 11 bases separated the two germline ends. The CDR3, as DNA: TGTGCCAGCAGTGACCACGGGATCACAGATACGCAGTATTTT. This translates into CASSDHGITDTQYF.

This clone is deemed medium-sized (0.01 to 0.1%). The chain combines TRBV6-1 with TRBJ1-2, with no clear D. Germline-derived CDR1 and CDR2 are MNHNS and SASEGT. The V and J ends lost 1 base and 3 bases respectively, with 12 bases between them. The CDR3 consists of 15 residues. CDR3 protein: CASSEVAGGHYGYTF. CDR3 bases: TGTGCCAGCAGTGAAGTGGCGGGCGGCCACTATGGCTACACCTTC.

This clone has only one observation. One end of the junction does not line up with germline, which may come from a read error. V is TRBV6-2 or TRBV6-3 and J is TRBJ2-2, with a possible D match to TRBD1 (6 bases). Per the germline V gene, CDR1 is MNHEY and CDR2 is SVGEGT. CDR3 length: 13 amino acids. CDR3 protein: CASMSWGPGELFF. The DNA for the CDR3 is TGTGCCAGCATGTCGTGGGGGCCCGGTGAGCTGTTTTTT.

This clone has ten or more counts. The rearrangement joins TRBV12-3 or TRBV12-4 to TRBJ1-5, with a weak D call TRBD1 (5 bases). V was shortened by 5 bases and J by 4 bases, with 9 bases between the two germline ends. The CDR3 runs to 13 residues. For the CDR3, the DNA is TGTGCCAGCAGTCTGCGACAGAATCAGCCCCAGCATTTT. Translation: CASSLRQNQPQHF.

This clone has more than one count but fewer than ten. This chain links TRBV11-2 with TRBJ2-1, with 8 positions matching TRBD2. The length of the CDR3 is 15 residues. Per the germline V gene, CDR1 is SGHAT and CDR2 is FQNNGV. The V segment lost 7 bases and the J segment 0 bases; nucleotides outside the gene matches: 5. The CDR3 sequence: CASNPSGSSYNEQFF. The DNA for the CDR3 is TGTGCCAGCAATCCGAGCGGGAGCTCCTACAATGAGCAGTTCTTC.

The chain is built from TRBV6-4 and TRBJ1-1; weak D call: TRBD1 (5 bases). V gave up 8 bases and J gave up 1 base, with 14 bases separating them. This CDR3 is 14 amino acids long. The V gene's germline CDR1 is MRHNA and CDR2 SNTAGT. The CDR3 here is CASRDRGENTEAFF. CDR3 coding DNA: TGTGCCAGCCGAGACCGGGGGGAGAACACTGAAGCTTTCTTT.

The rearrangement joins TRBV6-2 or TRBV6-3 to TRBJ1-1; D is possibly TRBD1 (5 bases). Trimming left V 6 bases short and J 6 bases short, with 8 bases between. The CDR3 has 11 residues. Germline V gene data show CDR1 as MNHEY and CDR2 as SVGEGT. CDR3: CASRQGSEAFF. The CDR3 DNA sequence: TGTGCCAGCAGGCAGGGATCTGAAGCTTTCTTT.

This clone was recorded only once. The chain employs TRBV20-1 and TRBJ1-3; D gene unclear. V was cut by 3 bases and J by 0 bases, with 9 bases left in between. Per germline, CDR1 DFQATT and CDR2 SNEGSKA (reference sequence). The CDR3 length is 14 residues. The CDR3 region is CSARDGVSGNTIYF. The DNA of the CDR3 is TGCAGTGCTAGGGACGGAGTCTCTGGAAACACCATATATTTT.

The rearrangement links TRBV20-1 to TRBJ2-5; D might be TRBD1 (6 bases). V was trimmed by 4 bases and J by 5 bases, leaving 14 bases between them. Germline V lookup: CDR1 DFQATT, CDR2 SNEGSKA (reference sequence). The CDR3 extends over 13 amino acids. CDR3 DNA sequence: TGCAGTGCTATACCGGGCAGGGGCGAGACCCAGTACTTC. It encodes CSAIPGRGETQYF.

This sequence joins TRBV6-1 and TRBJ2-1; 7 nucleotides agree with TRBD2. V trimming: 0 bases; J trimming: 3 bases; junction bases outside the gene matches: 2. The CDR3 sequence is 15 residues long. The V gene's germline CDR1 is MNHNS and CDR2 SASEGT. For the CDR3, the DNA is TGTGCCAGCAGTGAAGCCCGGGGGGACTACAATGAGCAGTTCTTC. Protein product: CASSEARGDYNEQFF.

The chain has TRBV6-1 and TRBJ2-7; either TRBD1 or TRBD2 may supply D (6 bases each). Germline values: CDR1 MNHNS, CDR2 SASEGT. The CDR3 is 18 residues long. V lost 3 bases and J lost 3, with 24 bases in between. CDR3 DNA sequence: TGTGCCAGCAGTGATGACCCATCGGCGGGACATTTTAACTACGAGCAGTACTTC. This sequence encodes CASSDDPSAGHFNYEQYF.

V is TRBV5-1 and J is TRBJ2-2; TRBD2 is a possible D gene (5 bases). The CDR3 is 15 amino acids. V was cut by 2 bases and J by 1 base, with 9 bases left in between. The germline gives CDR1 SGHRS, CDR2 YFSETQ. In DNA, the CDR3 is TGCGCCAGCAGCTTTAACGGGAAGAACACCGGGGAGCTGTTTTTT. Protein: CASSFNGKNTGELFF.

By share, this clone ranks as medium-sized (0.01 to 0.1%). This chain links TRBV12-3 or TRBV12-4 with TRBJ1-4; D is possibly TRBD1 (5 bases). V lost 7 bases, J lost 8 bases, and 20 bases lay in between. CDR3 length: 15 residues. CDR3 in DNA: TGTGCCAGCACCCCGCTAGGAGGGGTTGAGGAAAAACTGTTTTTT. This translates into CASTPLGGVEEKLFF.

This clone was seen at least ten times. The rearrangement joins TRBV18 to TRBJ2-7; TRBD1 might be the D (7 bases). Germline CDR1 is KGHSH and CDR2 is LQKENI. Trimming cost V 5 bases and J 2 bases, with 16 bases left between them. The CDR3 sequence is 15 residues long. DNA of the CDR3: TGTGCCAGCTCATCTACAGGGGAGGCACCCTACGAGCAGTACTTC. Translated, it gives CASSSTGEAPYEQYF.

This clone showed up just a few times. The gene calls are TRBV6-6 and TRBJ2-2, with TRBD1 identical over 10 bases. The CDR3 sequence is 16 residues long. Per germline, CDR1 MNHNY and CDR2 SVGAGI (reference sequence). The V gene end was trimmed by 3 bases and the J gene end by 7 bases; junction bases not matched to a gene: 8. CDR3 sequence reads: CASSYRQGALSGELFF. The CDR3 DNA is TGTGCCAGCAGTTATCGACAGGGGGCGCTGAGCGGGGAGCTGTTTTTT.

The J gene is TRBJ2-3, the V gene TRBV7-8; D may be TRBD2 (6 bases). Germline-derived CDR1 and CDR2 are SGHVS and FQNEAQ. The CDR3 loop spans 15 amino acids. With 4 bases removed from V and 2 bases from J, the gap between germline ends came to 13 bases. CDR3 nucleotides: TGTGCCAGCAGCTCTTCTAGCGTGATCACAGATACGCAGTATTTT. It is translated as CASSSSSVITDTQYF.

The chain employs TRBV12-3 or TRBV12-4 and TRBJ2-3, with a tentative D call TRBD2 (5 bases). The CDR3 runs 19 residues. Trimming stripped 2 bases from V and 1 base from J, with 22 bases between. The CDR3 sequence is CASSLRGRHSGPRTDTQYF. CDR3 in DNA: TGTGCCAGCAGTTTACGCGGTCGCCACAGCGGTCCCCGCACAGATACGCAGTATTTT.

This chain links TRBV20-1 with TRBJ2-1, with 8 bases identical to TRBD2. Germline V lookup: CDR1 DFQATT, CDR2 SNEGSKA (reference sequence). The CDR3 contains 12 residues. Unmatched junction bases numbered 12, after V lost 6 bases and J lost 14 bases. CDR3 sequence (DNA): TGCAGTGCCACAAGCGGCTCGCGGGAGGAGTTCTTC. Protein product: CSATSGSREEFF.

In this sample, this clone turned up a few times. CDR3 sequence: CASSGQGVGEETQYF. CDR3 nucleotide sequence: TGTGCCAGCAGCGGACAGGGGGTGGGAGAGGAGACCCAGTACTTC. The rearrangement joins TRBV6-1 to TRBJ2-5, with 10 positions matching TRBD1. This CDR3 comprises 15 residues. V was clipped by 6 bases and J by 5 bases; unmatched bases: 9. Germline V gives CDR1 MNHNS, CDR2 SASEGT.

The genes are TRBV12-3 or TRBV12-4 and TRBJ2-1; 10 nucleotides match TRBD2. V was pared by 7 bases and J by 11 bases, with 8 bases of the junction left unmatched. The CDR3 loop spans 13 amino acids. CDR3 in amino acids: CASKPVAGGKQFF. The CDR3 bases are TGTGCCAGCAAGCCAGTAGCGGGAGGTAAGCAGTTCTTC.